The clone carrying this TCR beta chain was detected a few times. The source of the sample is a study of blood T cell repertoires in COVID-19. Study details: Specimens from acute and convalescent COVID-19 originated in the United States, Italy and Spain.

Cohorts were determined from participant-reported clinical history. The CDR3 runs to 15 residues. Germline V gene sequence: CDR1 SGHRS, CDR2 YFSETQ. Losses at the gene ends were 4 bases for V and 7 bases for J; bases not matched to a gene: 9. How the authors handled the data: The assay estimated nucleated cells by amplifying reference gene primers. Here immunoSEQ multiplex PCR was the method, and the copy in TCRdb shows in-frame clones only, minus some. That table gives V, J and clone size, and the DNA gave D and trimming. This sample carries fewer than 200,000 clones, roughly 80% of them seen once, and the ten largest clones take about 5%.

Sequencing input: PBMCs or T cells enriched from blood (not recorded which). V is TRBV5-1 and J is TRBJ1-5; 9 bases are shared with TRBD1. The clonotype originates from a woman aged 40-49 years with acute COVID-19. The CDR3 DNA is TGCGCCAGCAGCGGGTACAGGGGGCCGATCCAGCCCCAGCATTTT. Protein product: CASSGYRGPIQPQHF. Full variable domain (missing parts from reference TRBV5-1 and TRBJ1-5): KAGVTQTPRYLIKTRGQQVTLSCSPISGHRSVSWYQQTPGQGLQFLFEYFSETQRNKGNFPGRFSGRQFSNSRSEMNVSTLELGDSALYLCASSGYRGPIQPQHFGDGTRLSIL.